The 11 T cell receptor beta chains given below trace back to one sample, sequenced in a study of CD8+ T cells in alopecia areata. Treatment noted: oral pan-JAK inhibitor, 5-10 mg twice daily. Following RNA extraction, reverse transcription yielded cDNA that acted as the sequencing template. The data were produced by immunoSEQ multiplex PCR, yet TCRdb's version contains in-frame clones alone and is incomplete. The sample holds over 150,000 clones, around three fifths seen once. The sample was CD4+ T cells sorted from blood, taken at week 24, from a patient treated with tofacitinib. Receptor source: a human donor with alopecia areata.

This clone was seen only a few times. The CDR3, as DNA: TGTGCCTGGAGTGTAATGGCGAACACTGAAGCTTTCTTT. It is translated as CAWSVMANTEAFF. V and J are TRBV30 and TRBJ1-1; D unresolved. The V gene's germline CDR1 is GTSNPN and CDR2 SVGIG (reference sequence). Trimming removed 0 bases at V and 1 base at J, with 6 bases between. The CDR3 extends over 13 amino acids.

The chain links TRBV5-1 to TRBJ2-7, with TRBD1 identical over 8 bases. Trimming cost V 0 bases and J 5 bases; bases outside gene matches: 4. Germline assignment: CDR1 SGHRS and CDR2 YFSETQ. CDR3 length equals 14 residues. In DNA form, the CDR3 reads TGCGCCAGCAGCTTGGACAGGGGGAAGAACGAGCAGTACTTC. It yields the protein CASSLDRGKNEQYF.

The chain carries TRBV27 and TRBJ1-1, with unresolved D. CDR1 MNHEY and CDR2 SMNVEV come from the germline V gene (reference sequence). The CDR3 extends over 15 amino acids. With 8 bases removed from V and 1 base from J, the gap between germline ends came to 17 bases. In nucleotides, the CDR3 is TGTGCCAGCGGGAACAGAGCCTCGGGGAACACTGAAGCTTTCTTT. Its protein product is CASGNRASGNTEAFF.

On this clone: The identical CDR3 is also encoded by other nucleotide sequences in the sample. The CDR3 DNA sequence: TGTGCCAGCAGCGGGGGGGGAGAGACCCAGTACTTC. Translation: CASSGGGETQYF. The chain links TRBV6-5 to TRBJ2-5; 8 nucleotides align to TRBD2. V was clipped by 6 bases and J by 4 bases; unmatched bases: 1. The germline CDR1 and CDR2 sequences are MNHEY and SVGAGI. This CDR3 is 12 amino acids long.

A few counts support this clone. The chain has TRBV6-6 and TRBJ1-2; D remains unclear. The CDR3 consists of 14 residues. Per the germline V gene, CDR1 is MNHNY and CDR2 is SVGAGI (reference sequence). V was cut by 2 bases and J by 1 base, with 8 bases left in between. CDR3 protein: CASSYRPGNYGYTF. In nucleotides, the CDR3 is TGTGCCAGCAGTTACAGGCCCGGTAACTATGGCTACACCTTC.

This chain connects TRBV2 to TRBJ2-2; unclear D gene. The CDR3 is made up of 13 amino acids. The germline CDR1 and CDR2 sequences are SNHLY and FYNNEI. Trimming removed 6 bases at V and 1 base at J, with 6 bases between. The CDR3 here is CASSLGNTGELFF. The DNA of the CDR3 is TGTGCCAGCAGCCTAGGGAACACCGGGGAGCTGTTTTTT.

This chain joins TRBV7-8 and TRBJ2-2; TRBD2 matches at 11 bases. Germline V gives CDR1 SGHVS, CDR2 FQNEAQ. The junction had 3 bases not matched to a gene; V was cut back by 4 bases and J by 2 bases. The CDR3 covers 16 residues. CDR3 nucleotide sequence: TGTGCCAGCAGCTCAGGACTAGCGGGCAACACCGGGGAGCTGTTTTTT. Its protein is CASSSGLAGNTGELFF.

The gene calls are TRBV11-2 and TRBJ1-2; D is possibly TRBD1 (6 bases). The CDR3 consists of 13 residues. The germline V gene has CDR1 SGHAT and CDR2 FQNNGV. The V end was cut by 3 bases, the J end by 10 bases, with 15 bases between. CDR3 DNA sequence: TGTGCCAGCAGCTTGGGATACAGGGAAGACTACACCTTC. Its protein is CASSLGYREDYTF.

The chain combines TRBV27 with TRBJ1-6, with 9 bases that match TRBD1. The J segment lost 9 bases and the V segment lost 6 bases, leaving 3 bases of the junction unmatched. The CDR3 consists of 13 residues. The germline gives CDR1 MNHEY, CDR2 SMNVEV (reference sequence). DNA for the CDR3: TGTGCCAGCAGGGGGACAGGGATTTCACCCCTCCACTTT. It specifies CASRGTGISPLHF.

The rearrangement joins TRBV14 to TRBJ2-7; D not certain. V lost 1 base and J 3 bases, leaving 10 bases between the germline ends. The germline V gene encodes CDR1 SGHDN and CDR2 FVKESK. There are 14 residues in the CDR3. CDR3 coding DNA: TGTGCCAGCAGCCAAGCTCTCACTTACTACGAGCAGTACTTC. Protein sequence: CASSQALTYYEQYF.

V gene TRBV7-2 combines with J gene TRBJ2-1; 8 nucleotides line up with TRBD1. The CDR3 consists of 14 residues. Germline CDR1 SGHTA, CDR2 FQGNSA. V shed 6 bases and J 7 bases; nucleotides not matched to a gene: 8. This CDR3 is CASRLRTGRNEQFF. The CDR3 nucleotides read TGTGCCAGCAGACTTAGGACAGGGAGGAATGAGCAGTTCTTC.